This T cell receptor (beta chain) appears in the sequencing data of a study of identical twins. Study observations and caveats: Monozygotic twin pairs showed more out-of-frame TCR alpha sharing than models estimated. There is a chance that invariant MAIT and iNKT cells partially muddied zero-insertion analyses. Abundant beta clonotypes from cord blood had fewer insertions, unlike memory repertoires, which showed none.

Germline CDR1 reads DFQATT; CDR2 reads SNEGSKA (reference sequence). The CDR3 is 14 residues long. Trimming took off 5 bases at V and 2 bases at J, with 12 bases between the two ends. This clonotype was seen repeatedly, ten times or more. The antigen remains unidentified. TCRdb re-derived calls from the 5' RACE reads in MiXCR, one entry per CDR3 protein. The table lists roughly 230,000 distinct CDR3 sequences, approximately 8.3% of them singletons. The sample was also reused in another study, on yellow fever vaccine responses in identical twins. That investigation notes: The authors reported partly convergent, partly personalized vaccine responses in identical twins.

The sample comprised CD8+ T cells sorted from blood. The clonotype was recovered from a woman under 30 in good health. This chain uses TRBV20-1 with TRBJ2-2, with a possible D match to TRBD1 (6 bases). CDR3 sequence: CSAPGQTNTGELFF. For the CDR3, the DNA is TGCAGTGCTCCCGGACAGACAAACACCGGGGAGCTGTTTTTT.